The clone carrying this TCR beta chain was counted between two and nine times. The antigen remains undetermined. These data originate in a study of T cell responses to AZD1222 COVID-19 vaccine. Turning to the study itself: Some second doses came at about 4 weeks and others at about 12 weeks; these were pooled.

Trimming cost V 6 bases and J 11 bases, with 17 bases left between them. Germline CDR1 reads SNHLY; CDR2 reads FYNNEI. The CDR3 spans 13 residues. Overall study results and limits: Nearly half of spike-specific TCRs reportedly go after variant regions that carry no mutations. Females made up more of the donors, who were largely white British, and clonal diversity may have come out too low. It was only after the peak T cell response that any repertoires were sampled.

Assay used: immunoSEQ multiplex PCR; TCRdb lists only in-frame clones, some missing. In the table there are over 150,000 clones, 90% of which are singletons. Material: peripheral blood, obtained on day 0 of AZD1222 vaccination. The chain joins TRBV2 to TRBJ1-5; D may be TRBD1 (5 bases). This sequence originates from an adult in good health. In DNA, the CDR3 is TGTGCCAGCAGGATGAACACAGCGGGGGCCCAGCATTTT. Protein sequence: CASRMNTAGAQHF.